Detailed here is one TCR beta chain. The antigen is not known. Germline CDR1 SGHTA, CDR2 FQGTGA. The CDR3 contains 16 residues. The V gene end was trimmed by 4 bases and the J gene end by 4 bases; junction bases not matched to a gene: 11. This specimen comes from a study of T cell responses to AZD1222 COVID-19 vaccine. Libraries were prepared by immunoSEQ multiplex PCR; TCRdb keeps only in-frame clonotypes and omits some of them. This sample carries tens of thousands of clones, 65% to 80% of them seen once, and the ten largest clones take around 10%. Whole-study results and caveats: Baseline seropositivity characterized only 5 or 6 AZD1222 recipients. Repertoires in all cases were sampled only once the peak T cell response had passed. Reports say nearly half of spike-specific TCRs go after unmutated variant regions.

The source material was peripheral blood, sampled on day 0 of AZD1222 vaccination. This chain joins TRBV7-3 and TRBJ1-2; TRBD1 matches at 8 bases. The origin of this receptor is an adult in good health. The DNA of the CDR3 is TGTGCCAGCAGCTCGGGGGGGAGCGGACAGGGCTATGGCTACACCTTC. Amino acid sequence: CASSSGGSGQGYGYTF. Full variable domain (remainder filled in from reference TRBV7-3 and TRBJ1-2): GAGVSQTPSNKVTEKGKYVELRCDPISGHTALYWYRQSLGQGPEFLIYFQGTGAADDSGLPNDRFFAVRPEGSVSTLKIQRTERGDSAVYLCASSSGGSGQGYGYTFGSGTRLTVV.